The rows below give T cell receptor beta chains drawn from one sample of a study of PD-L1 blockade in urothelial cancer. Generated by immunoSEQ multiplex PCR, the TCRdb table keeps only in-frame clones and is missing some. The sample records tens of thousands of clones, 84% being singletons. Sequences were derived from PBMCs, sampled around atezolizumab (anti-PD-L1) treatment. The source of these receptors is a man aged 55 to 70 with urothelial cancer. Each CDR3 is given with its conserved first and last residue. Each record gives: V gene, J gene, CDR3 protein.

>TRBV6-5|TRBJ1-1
CASSYPGETEAFF
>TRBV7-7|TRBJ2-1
CASSNTGGNEQFF
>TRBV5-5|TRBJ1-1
CASSLGVREGDEAFF
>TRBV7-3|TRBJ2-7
CASSLTRSSSYEQYF
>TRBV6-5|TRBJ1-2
CASSYSAGQGYTF
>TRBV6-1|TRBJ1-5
CASRISGNQPQHF
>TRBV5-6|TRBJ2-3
CASSLKGLAGYTDTQYF
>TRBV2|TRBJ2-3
CASKTRLSTDTQYF
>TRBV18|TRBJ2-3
CASSLDGPYTDTQYF
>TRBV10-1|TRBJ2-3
CASRTVSNSSTDTQYF
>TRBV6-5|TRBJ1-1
CASSKRVGGYTEAFF
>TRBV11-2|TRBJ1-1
CASSLTGLNTEAFF
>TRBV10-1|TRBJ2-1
CASSDLKASGYNEQFF
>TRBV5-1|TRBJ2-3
CASSSGESTDTQYF
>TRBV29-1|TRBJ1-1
CSVHRQGITTEAFF
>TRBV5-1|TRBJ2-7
CASSLGFGAGLDYEQYF
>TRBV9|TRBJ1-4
CASSEGVTNEKLFF
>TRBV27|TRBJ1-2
CASSWASNYGYTF
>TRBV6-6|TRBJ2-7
CASRERQGWVYEQYF
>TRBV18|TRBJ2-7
CASSPPSRDEQYF
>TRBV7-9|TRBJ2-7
CASSLGTGGLDEQYF
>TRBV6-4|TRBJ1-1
CASSVTGMTEAFF
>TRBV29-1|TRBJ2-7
CSVEDPRNSYEQYF
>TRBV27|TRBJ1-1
CASSDGGVRDAFF
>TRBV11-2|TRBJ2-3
CASSQTRDTQYF
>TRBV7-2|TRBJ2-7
CASSSQAVFSYEQYF
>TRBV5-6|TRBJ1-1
CASSLYFGTMNTEAFF
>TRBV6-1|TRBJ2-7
CASSELYEQYF
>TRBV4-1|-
CASSHRLAGGSAYEQYF
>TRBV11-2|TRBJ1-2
CASSPIRRGRFYGYTF
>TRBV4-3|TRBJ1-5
CASSQGDRVANQPQHF
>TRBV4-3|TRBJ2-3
CASSQGGRASYF
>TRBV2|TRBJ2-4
CASSEGGQGSDHF
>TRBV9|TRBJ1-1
CASSPTGVSEAFF
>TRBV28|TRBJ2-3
CAGQTGTVTDTQYF
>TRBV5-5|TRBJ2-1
CASSEGLAGVREQFF
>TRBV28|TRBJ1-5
CASSLVQAHQPQHF
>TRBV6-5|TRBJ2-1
CASSSQGFPYNEQFF
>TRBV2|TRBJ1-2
CASKPDRGGPYGYTF
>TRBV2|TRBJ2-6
CASSEGGQGRSGANVLTF
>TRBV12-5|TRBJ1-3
CASGLVQGTGSLSGNTIYF
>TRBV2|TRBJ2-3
CASRQRTSGTPGGTQYF
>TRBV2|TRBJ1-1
CASLADRAANTEAFF
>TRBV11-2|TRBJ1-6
CASSPRTGRNSPLHF
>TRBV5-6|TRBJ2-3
CASSWVRSGGTDTQYF
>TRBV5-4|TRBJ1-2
CASSLAGSPGWGYTF
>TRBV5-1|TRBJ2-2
CASSLSGVLTGELFF
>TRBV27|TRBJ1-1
CASSSLTGGEAFF
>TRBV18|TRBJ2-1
CASSPVGAPYNEQFF
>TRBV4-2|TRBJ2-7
CASSQVRTGVSEQYF
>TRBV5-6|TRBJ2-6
CASSLGQSGANVLTF
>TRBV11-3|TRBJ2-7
CASSLDKTSESYEQYF
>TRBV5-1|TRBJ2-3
CASNRDSTDTQYF
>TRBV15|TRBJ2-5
CATSRDGGLAAQETQYF
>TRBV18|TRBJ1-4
CASSPFGGSTNEKLFF
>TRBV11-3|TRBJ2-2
CASSLSVTANTGELFF
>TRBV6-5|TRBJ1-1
CASSSSRVNTEAFF
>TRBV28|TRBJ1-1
CASSRPQGWAEAFF
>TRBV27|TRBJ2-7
CASSLYRVGEQYF